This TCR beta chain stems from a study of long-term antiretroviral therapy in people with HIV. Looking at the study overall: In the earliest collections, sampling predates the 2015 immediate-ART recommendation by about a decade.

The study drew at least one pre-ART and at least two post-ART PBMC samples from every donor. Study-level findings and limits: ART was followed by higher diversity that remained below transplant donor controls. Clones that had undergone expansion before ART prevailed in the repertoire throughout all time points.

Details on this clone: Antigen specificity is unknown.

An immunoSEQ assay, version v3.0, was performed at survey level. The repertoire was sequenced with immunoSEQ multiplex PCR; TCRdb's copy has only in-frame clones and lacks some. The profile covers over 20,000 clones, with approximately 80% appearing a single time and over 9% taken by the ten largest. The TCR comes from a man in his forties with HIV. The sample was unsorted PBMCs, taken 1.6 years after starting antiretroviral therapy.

As DNA, the CDR3 is TGTGCCAGCAGGGAGGGACTAGCGGAAGAGACCCAGTACTTC. Translating it yields CASREGLAEETQYF. The genes are TRBV6-6 and TRBJ2-5; TRBD2 aligns across 11 bases. The J segment lost 3 bases and the V segment lost 6 bases, leaving 3 bases of the junction unmatched. Germline V gene data show CDR1 as MNHNY and CDR2 as SVGAGI (reference sequence). The CDR3 length is 14 residues.